The 23 T cell receptor beta chains reported below all come from one sample, sequenced in a study of blood T cell repertoires in COVID-19. TCRdb's copy holds only in-frame clones and misses some; the assay was immunoSEQ multiplex PCR. The sample gives about 30,000 clones, less than 90% of which show up once; 24% is in the top ten. Sequencing was done on a sample of peripheral blood. These receptor sequences come from a human donor with active COVID-19. The donor label of this sample is uncertain.

The genes are TRBV6-1 and TRBJ2-3; 7 bases match TRBD2. Germline loops: CDR1 MNHNS, CDR2 SASEGT. V shed 4 bases, J shed 5 bases, and the junction held 18 bases outside the gene matches. CDR3 length: 18 residues. The CDR3 spells CASSVGPPGLPKGDTQYF. As DNA, the CDR3 is TGTGCCAGCAGTGTCGGTCCCCCGGGACTACCAAAGGGAGATACGCAGTATTTT.

The chain is built from TRBV5-1 and TRBJ2-2; D is perhaps TRBD2 (5 bases). The CDR3 spans 15 residues. Trimming took off 5 bases at V and 0 bases at J, with 11 bases between the two ends. The germline CDR1 and CDR2 sequences are SGHRS and YFSETQ. The CDR3 bases are TGCGCCAGCAGGCTCTATAGCGCGAACACCGGGGAGCTGTTTTTT. It encodes CASRLYSANTGELFF.

This clone was recorded a few times. The genes are TRBV9 and TRBJ2-7; 11 bases are a match to TRBD1. Trimming at V came to 3 bases and at J to 0 bases, leaving 14 bases not matched to a gene. The CDR3 runs to 19 residues. Germline values: CDR1 SGDLS, CDR2 YYNGEE. The chain's CDR3 is CASSAERDRGFTGSYEQYF. The CDR3 bases are TGTGCCAGCAGCGCCGAGAGGGACAGGGGGTTTACGGGCTCCTACGAGCAGTACTTC.

The chain employs TRBV3-1 (or the pseudogene TRBV3-2) and TRBJ2-7; possibly TRBD2 for D (6 bases). The CDR3 is 16 residues long. Germline CDR1 LGHDT, CDR2 YNNKEL (reference sequence). Trimming shortened V by 0 bases and J by 0 bases, and 12 bases separated the two germline ends. Here the CDR3 DNA reads TGTGCCAGCAGCCAAGATGTAGCGGTGAGCTCCTACGAGCAGTACTTC. Its translation is CASSQDVAVSSYEQYF.

This sequence joins TRBV13 and TRBJ1-3, with TRBD1 matching 8 bases. Germline V CDR1 and CDR2: PRHDT, FYEKMQ (reference sequence). This CDR3 is built from 17 residues. V lost 3 bases, J lost 4 bases, and 11 bases stayed unmatched. CDR3 in DNA: TGTGCCAGCAGCTTGGGGACAGGAGGTTCGAGCGGAAACACCATATATTTT. It codes for CASSLGTGGSSGNTIYF.

This chain uses TRBV29-1 with TRBJ2-7, with D perhaps matching TRBD1 (6 bases). Trimming left V 2 bases short and J 6 bases short, with 17 bases between. The CDR3 has 14 amino acids. Germline values: CDR1 SQVTM, CDR2 ANQGSEA. The CDR3 reads CSVEMGQGWGEQYF. CDR3 in DNA: TGCAGCGTTGAAATGGGGCAGGGGTGGGGCGAGCAGTACTTC.

This chain connects TRBV28 to TRBJ2-7, with a tentative D call TRBD1 (6 bases). The ends were cut back, 2 bases at V and 7 bases at J, with 12 bases in the middle. The germline gives CDR1 MDHEN, CDR2 SYDVKM. The CDR3 extends over 13 amino acids. Here the CDR3 reads CASSLTGMREQYF. CDR3 bases: TGTGCCAGCAGTTTAACAGGGATGCGGGAGCAGTACTTC.

The rearrangement uses TRBV19 and TRBJ1-2, with no clear D. The germline V gene encodes CDR1 LNHDA and CDR2 SQIVND (reference sequence). The CDR3 has 13 residues. The V gene lost 2 bases and the J gene lost 0 bases, with 4 bases spanning the gap. The CDR3 protein is CASSITSNYGYTF. The CDR3 bases are TGTGCCAGTAGTATAACTTCTAACTATGGCTACACCTTC.

This rearrangement joins TRBV7-3 to TRBJ2-1, with 10 bases matching TRBD2. V shed 2 bases, J shed 2 bases, and the junction held 6 bases outside the gene matches. From germline, CDR1 is SGHTA and CDR2 FQGTGA. The CDR3 loop spans 17 amino acids. The CDR3 protein is CASSLFPSGSTYNEQFF. The CDR3 DNA reads TGTGCCAGCAGCTTATTTCCTAGCGGGAGTACCTACAATGAGCAGTTCTTC.

This chain links TRBV7-2 with TRBJ1-2, with no clear D. Germline V gene lookup returns CDR1 SGHTA and CDR2 FQGNSA. CDR3 length: 14 residues. The ends were cut back, 1 base at V and 4 bases at J, with 10 bases in the middle. DNA of the CDR3: TGTGCCAGCAGCTTAGAAGTGACAACCTATGGCTACACCTTC. It translates to CASSLEVTTYGYTF.

The rearrangement uses TRBV27 and TRBJ2-5, with 14 bases aligning to TRBD2. Germline trimming cut 6 bases from V and 5 bases from J; bases unmatched to any gene: 5. CDR1 MNHEY and CDR2 SMNVEV come from the germline V gene (reference sequence). The CDR3 sequence is 15 residues long. The DNA for the CDR3 is TGTGCCAGCAGGCCGACTAGCGGGGGGGAGGAGACCCAGTACTTC. This translates into CASRPTSGGEETQYF.

CDR3 sequence: CASSQDSWGQTSYEQYF. The CDR3 nucleotides are TGTGCCAGCAGCCAAGATTCGTGGGGACAGACCTCCTACGAGCAGTACTTC. V usage is TRBV3-1 (or the pseudogene TRBV3-2) and J usage is TRBJ2-7, with 7 positions matching TRBD1. Losses at the gene ends were 0 bases for V and 0 bases for J; bases not matched to a gene: 8. CDR3 size: 17 residues. Germline CDR1 is LGHDT and CDR2 is YNNKEL (reference sequence).

The J gene is TRBJ2-3, the V gene TRBV10-2; D perhaps matches TRBD2 (5 bases). The V end was cut by 4 bases, the J end by 4 bases, with 12 bases between. There are 14 residues in the CDR3. Germline assignment: CDR1 WSHSY and CDR2 SAAADI. CDR3 sequence: CASSVGDRADTQYF. CDR3 sequence (DNA): TGCGCCAGCAGTGTGGGAGACCGGGCAGATACGCAGTATTTT.

As regards this clone: Other DNA sequences from this sample encode an identical CDR3 as well. V and J are TRBV5-1 and TRBJ1-5; 9 nucleotides align to TRBD1. The CDR3 is made up of 15 amino acids. CDR1 is SGHRS and CDR2 is YFSETQ in the germline V gene. J was trimmed by 0 bases and V by 5 bases; bases with no gene match: 3. CDR3 DNA: TGCGCCAGCAGTTTACAGGGGGCTAGCAATCAGCCCCAGCATTTT. This translates into CASSLQGASNQPQHF.

V gene TRBV19 combines with J gene TRBJ2-7; TRBD1 matches at 7 bases. J was trimmed by 6 bases and V by 5 bases; bases with no gene match: 4. CDR3 size: 12 residues. CDR1 and CDR2 from the germline V gene are LNHDA and SQIVND (reference sequence). CDR3 sequence reads: CASSGRGLEQYF. The CDR3 nucleotides are TGTGCCAGTAGTGGAAGGGGGCTCGAGCAGTACTTC.

The chain uses TRBV11-3 and TRBJ2-1; weak D call: TRBD2 (6 bases). CDR1 is SGHNT and CDR2 is YENEEA in the germline V gene. V lost 3 bases and J 2 bases, leaving 11 bases between the germline ends. The CDR3 totals 15 residues. CDR3 amino acids: CASSFGTEAYNEQFF. The DNA for the CDR3 is TGTGCCAGCAGCTTCGGGACTGAAGCCTACAATGAGCAGTTCTTC.

This chain links TRBV7-6 with TRBJ2-3, with D possibly being TRBD2 (6 bases). The germline V gene encodes CDR1 SGHVS and CDR2 FNYEAQ. V was shortened by 0 bases and J by 0 bases, with 10 bases between the two germline ends. This CDR3 has 16 residues. The CDR3 DNA sequence: TGTGCCAGCAGCTTAGCTTGGGGGACTAGCACAGATACGCAGTATTTT. Amino acid sequence: CASSLAWGTSTDTQYF.

The V gene is TRBV5-1, the J gene TRBJ2-3, with TRBD2 matching 12 bases. CDR1 is SGHRS and CDR2 is YFSETQ in the germline V gene. The CDR3 contains 16 residues. Germline trimming cut 1 base from V and 4 bases from J; bases unmatched to any gene: 4. The CDR3 DNA reads TGCGCCAGCAGCTTGTGGCTAGCGGGGGGGTCAGATACGCAGTATTTT. Protein: CASSLWLAGGSDTQYF.

The gene calls are TRBV13 and TRBJ2-7; TRBD2 aligns across 12 bases. CDR1 and CDR2 (germline): PRHDT, FYEKMQ (reference sequence). The V and J ends lost 0 bases and 6 bases, in that order; junction bases with no gene match: 6. This CDR3 spans 16 amino acids. In DNA, the CDR3 is TGTGCCAGCAGCTTAGGCCCTAGCGGGGGGGGTAGCGAGCAGTACTTC. Amino acid sequence: CASSLGPSGGGSEQYF.

The chain combines TRBV2 with TRBJ2-3, with D perhaps matching TRBD1 (7 bases). The CDR3 is 15 residues long. Deletions cut 7 bases from V and 1 base from J, with 15 bases between. Germline V gene sequence: CDR1 SNHLY, CDR2 FYNNEI. CDR3 nucleotide sequence: TGTGCCAGCACGGAGGGCAGGGGGGGCACAGATACGCAGTATTTT. Translated: CASTEGRGGTDTQYF.

The sample holds a few counts of this clone. J is TRBJ2-6 and V is TRBV28, with TRBD2 matching 11 bases. The germline V gene encodes CDR1 MDHEN and CDR2 SYDVKM. The CDR3 is made up of 18 amino acids. V lost 2 bases and J lost 4; bases outside the gene matches: 7. CDR3 DNA sequence: TGTGCCAGCAGTTTAACTAGCGGGAGATCGGCGGGGGCCAACGTCCTGACTTTC. Amino acid sequence: CASSLTSGRSAGANVLTF.

The chain recombines TRBV9 with TRBJ2-2; a possible D gene is TRBD2 (5 bases). The germline V gene has CDR1 SGDLS and CDR2 YYNGEE. The CDR3 is 15 residues long. V lost 0 bases and J 6 bases, leaving 12 bases between the germline ends. CDR3 bases: TGTGCCAGCAGCGTAGGCCCGGGGATGGCCGGGGAGCTGTTTTTT. The encoded protein is CASSVGPGMAGELFF.

This chain joins TRBV30 and TRBJ1-2, with 7 bases identical to TRBD1. Unmatched junction bases numbered 3, after V lost 0 bases and J lost 2 bases. The CDR3 covers 14 residues. Germline V lookup: CDR1 GTSNPN, CDR2 SVGIG (reference sequence). DNA for the CDR3: TGTGCCTGGAGTGTACGAGGGGGCAACTATGGCTACACCTTC. It codes for CAWSVRGGNYGYTF. The full variable domain, its missing parts supplied by reference TRBV30 and TRBJ1-2, is SQTIHQWPATLVQPVGSPLSLECTVEGTSNPNLYWYRQAAGRGLQLLFYSVGIGQISSEVPQNLSASRPQDRQFILSSKKLLLSDSGFYLCAWSVRGGNYGYTFGSGTRLTVV.